A single sample gave rise to the 4 T cell receptor beta chains below, sequenced in a study of shared clonotypes between healthy human individuals (dated by TCRdb to 2020 to 2022). Library method: the immunoSEQ multiplex PCR assay. TCRdb re-hosts the immuneACCESS table, in-frame sequences only. Its copies lack some clones; in the studies checked, an unresolved V gene accounts for under half of them, and the cause for the rest is not known. The sample profile shows hundreds of thousands of clones; around 95% of them were found once. The top ten hold around 0.097% of the sample. For the CD8 naive samples, CD45RO-negative cells were positively selected for CCR7, yielding a CD45RA+CCR7+ population from which TemRA cells were excluded. Sequenced sample: naive CD8+ T cells sorted from blood. The cell subset or site label, as the study defines it: CD45RA+CCR7+. These receptors originate from a woman aged 30 to 39 in good health.

The chain links TRBV6-1 to TRBJ2-7; D remains ambiguous. The CDR3 has 16 residues. Germline-derived CDR1 and CDR2 are MNHNS and SASEGT. V dropped 2 bases and J dropped 3 bases, with 17 bases sitting between them. DNA for the CDR3: TGTGCCAGCAGTGAAATGAGCAGCGTCCTCGTCTACGAGCAGTACTTC. This encodes CASSEMSSVLVYEQYF.

The rearrangement joins TRBV5-1 to TRBJ2-1, with TRBD1 identical over 8 bases. The length of the CDR3 is 15 residues. J lost 2 bases, V lost 9 bases, and 10 bases had no gene match. From germline, CDR1 is SGHRS and CDR2 YFSETQ. Here the CDR3 DNA reads TGCGCCACGACAGGGGACGGGAGTACCTACAATGAGCAGTTCTTC. The encoded protein is CATTGDGSTYNEQFF.

The V gene is TRBV28, the J gene TRBJ2-7; 9 bases fit TRBD1. In germline, CDR1 is MDHEN, CDR2 SYDVKM. V shed 2 bases, J shed 7 bases, and the junction held 12 bases outside the gene matches. The CDR3 totals 16 residues. CDR3 amino acids: CASSLGLGTGFREQYF. CDR3 DNA sequence: TGTGCCAGCAGTTTAGGATTAGGGACAGGGTTTAGGGAGCAGTACTTC.

This clone was counted once. V is TRBV9 and J is TRBJ1-5; D might be TRBD1 (6 bases). Germline values: CDR1 SGDLS, CDR2 YYNGEE. The CDR3 contains 15 residues. V was shortened by 1 base and J by 3 bases, with 11 bases between the two germline ends. CDR3 amino acids: CASSVTGANNQPQHF. CDR3 DNA: TGTGCCAGCAGCGTAACGGGGGCAAACAATCAGCCCCAGCATTTT.